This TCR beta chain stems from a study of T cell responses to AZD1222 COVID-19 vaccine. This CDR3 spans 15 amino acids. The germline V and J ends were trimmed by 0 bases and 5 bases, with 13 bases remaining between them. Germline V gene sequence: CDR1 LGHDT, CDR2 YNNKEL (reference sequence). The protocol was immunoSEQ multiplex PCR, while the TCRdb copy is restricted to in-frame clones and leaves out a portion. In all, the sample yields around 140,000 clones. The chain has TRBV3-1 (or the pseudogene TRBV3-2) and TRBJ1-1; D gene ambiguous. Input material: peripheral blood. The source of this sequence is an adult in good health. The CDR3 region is CASSQDRAGGTEAFF. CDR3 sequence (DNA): TGTGCCAGCAGCCAAGACCGGGCAGGCGGAACTGAAGCTTTCTTT.